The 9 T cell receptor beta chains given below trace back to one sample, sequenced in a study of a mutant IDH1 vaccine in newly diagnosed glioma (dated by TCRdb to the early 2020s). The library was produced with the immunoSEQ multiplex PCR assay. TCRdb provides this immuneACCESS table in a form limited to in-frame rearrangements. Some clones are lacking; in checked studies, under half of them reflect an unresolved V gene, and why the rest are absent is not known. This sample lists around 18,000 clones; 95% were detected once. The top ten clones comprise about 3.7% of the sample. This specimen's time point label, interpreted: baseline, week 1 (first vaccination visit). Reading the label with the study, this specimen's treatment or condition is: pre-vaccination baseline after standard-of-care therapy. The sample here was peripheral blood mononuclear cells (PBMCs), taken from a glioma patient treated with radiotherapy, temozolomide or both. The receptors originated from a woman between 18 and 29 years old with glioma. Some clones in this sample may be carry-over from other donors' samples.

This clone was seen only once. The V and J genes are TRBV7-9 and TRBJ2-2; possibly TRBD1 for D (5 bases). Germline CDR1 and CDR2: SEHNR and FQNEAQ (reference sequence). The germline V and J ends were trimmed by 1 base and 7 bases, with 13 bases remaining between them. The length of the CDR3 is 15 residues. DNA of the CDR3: TGTGCCAGCAGCTTAGTGTCGACAGCAAGCGGGGAGCTGTTTTTT. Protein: CASSLVSTASGELFF.

For the CDR3, the DNA is TGCAGCGTTGCCGTAGGGTCCCGAAACCTCGAGCAGTACTTC. Translation: CSVAVGSRNLEQYF. V is TRBV29-1 and J is TRBJ2-7; no clear D gene. The CDR3 runs 14 residues. The germline V gene has CDR1 SQVTM and CDR2 ANQGSEA. V lost 4 bases, J lost 6 bases, and 19 bases lay in between.

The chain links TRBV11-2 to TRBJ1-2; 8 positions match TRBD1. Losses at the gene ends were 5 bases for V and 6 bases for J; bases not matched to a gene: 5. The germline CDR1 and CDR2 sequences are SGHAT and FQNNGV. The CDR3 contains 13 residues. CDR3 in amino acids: CASSTDRGDGYTF. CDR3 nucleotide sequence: TGTGCCAGCAGCACTGACAGGGGTGATGGCTACACCTTC.

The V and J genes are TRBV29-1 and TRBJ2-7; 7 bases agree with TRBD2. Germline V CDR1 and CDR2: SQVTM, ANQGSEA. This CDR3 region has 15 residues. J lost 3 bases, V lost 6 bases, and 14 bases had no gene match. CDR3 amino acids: CSVWVPGGSHYEQYF. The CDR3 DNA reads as TGCAGCGTCTGGGTACCTGGCGGGAGTCACTACGAGCAGTACTTC.

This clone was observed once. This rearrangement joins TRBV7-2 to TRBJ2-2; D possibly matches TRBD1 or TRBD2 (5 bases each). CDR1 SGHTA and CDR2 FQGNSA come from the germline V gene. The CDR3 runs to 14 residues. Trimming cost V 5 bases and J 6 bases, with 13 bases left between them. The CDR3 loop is CASSGGLPPGELFF. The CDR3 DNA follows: TGTGCCAGCAGCGGGGGTCTCCCACCCGGGGAGCTGTTTTTT. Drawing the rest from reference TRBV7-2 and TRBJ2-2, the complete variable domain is GAGVSQSPSNKVTEKGKDVELRCDPISGHTALYWYRQSLGQGLEFLIYFQGNSAPDKSGLPSDRFSAERTGGSVSTLTIQRTQQEDSAVYLCASSGGLPPGELFFGEGSRLTVL.

CDR3 bases: TGTGCCAGCAGCTTAGAAGGGGTTGAAGCTTTCTTT. Protein product: CASSLEGVEAFF. The chain employs TRBV7-9 and TRBJ1-1; a weak D match, TRBD1 (5 bases). Trimming removed 1 base from V and 7 bases from J, with 7 bases in between. There are 12 residues in the CDR3. In germline, CDR1 is SEHNR, CDR2 FQNEAQ (reference sequence).

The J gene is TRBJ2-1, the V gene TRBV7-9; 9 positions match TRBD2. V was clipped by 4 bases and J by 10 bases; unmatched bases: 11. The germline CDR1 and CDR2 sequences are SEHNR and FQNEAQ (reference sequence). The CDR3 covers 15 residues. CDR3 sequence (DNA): TGTGCCAGCAGCTCGACTGGCGGGGGGGCTAGGGAGCAGTTCTTC. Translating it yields CASSSTGGGAREQFF.

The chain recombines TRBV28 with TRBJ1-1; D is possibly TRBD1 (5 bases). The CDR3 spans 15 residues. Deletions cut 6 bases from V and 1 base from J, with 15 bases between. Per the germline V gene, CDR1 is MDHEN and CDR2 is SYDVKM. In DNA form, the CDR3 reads TGTGCCAGCAGCGAGACCGGGACCCAGAACACTGAAGCTTTCTTT. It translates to CASSETGTQNTEAFF.

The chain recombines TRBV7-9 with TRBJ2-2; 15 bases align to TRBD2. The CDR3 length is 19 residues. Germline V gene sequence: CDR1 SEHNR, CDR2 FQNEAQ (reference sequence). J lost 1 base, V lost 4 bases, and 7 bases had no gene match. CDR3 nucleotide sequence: TGTGCCAGCAGCTCACCGGGACTAGCGGGAGGAATGAACACCGGGGAGCTGTTTTTT. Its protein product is CASSSPGLAGGMNTGELFF.